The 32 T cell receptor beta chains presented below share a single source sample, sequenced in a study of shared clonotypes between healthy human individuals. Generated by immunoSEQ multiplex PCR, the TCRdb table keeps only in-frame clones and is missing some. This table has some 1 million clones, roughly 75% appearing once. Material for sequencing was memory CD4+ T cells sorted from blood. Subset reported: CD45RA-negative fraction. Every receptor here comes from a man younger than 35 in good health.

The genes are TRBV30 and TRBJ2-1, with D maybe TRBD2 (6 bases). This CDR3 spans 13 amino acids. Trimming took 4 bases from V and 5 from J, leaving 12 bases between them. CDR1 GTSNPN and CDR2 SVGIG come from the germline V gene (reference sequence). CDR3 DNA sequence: TGTGCCTGGAATAGCGGAGTAGACAATGAGCAGTTCTTC. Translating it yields CAWNSGVDNEQFF.

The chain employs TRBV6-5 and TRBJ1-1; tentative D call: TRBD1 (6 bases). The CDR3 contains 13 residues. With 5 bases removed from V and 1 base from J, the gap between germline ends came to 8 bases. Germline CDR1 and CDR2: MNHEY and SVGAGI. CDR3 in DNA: TGTGCCAGCAGTCCGACAGGGAACACTGAAGCTTTCTTT. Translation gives CASSPTGNTEAFF.

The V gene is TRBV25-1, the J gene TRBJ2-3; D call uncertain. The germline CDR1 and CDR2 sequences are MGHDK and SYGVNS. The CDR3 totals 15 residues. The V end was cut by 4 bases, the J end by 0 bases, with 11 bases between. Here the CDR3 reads CASSGQDQSTDTQYF. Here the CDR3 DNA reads TGTGCCAGCAGTGGGCAAGACCAGAGCACAGATACGCAGTATTTT.

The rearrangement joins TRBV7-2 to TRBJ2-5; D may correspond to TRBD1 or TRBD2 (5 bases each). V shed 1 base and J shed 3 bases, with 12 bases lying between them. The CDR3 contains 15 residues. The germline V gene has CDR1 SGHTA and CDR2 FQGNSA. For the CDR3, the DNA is TGTGCCAGCAGCTTAGGCAGGGTGGGGGAAGAGACCCAGTACTTC. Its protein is CASSLGRVGEETQYF. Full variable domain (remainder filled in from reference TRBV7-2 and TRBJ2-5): GAGVSQSPSNKVTEKGKDVELRCDPISGHTALYWYRQSLGQGLEFLIYFQGNSAPDKSGLPSDRFSAERTGGSVSTLTIQRTQQEDSAVYLCASSLGRVGEETQYFGPGTRLLVL.

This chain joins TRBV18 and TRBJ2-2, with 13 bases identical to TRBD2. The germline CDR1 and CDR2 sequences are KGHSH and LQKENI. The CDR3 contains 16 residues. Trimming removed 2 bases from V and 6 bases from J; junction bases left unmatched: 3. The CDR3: CASSPTSGRAAGELFF. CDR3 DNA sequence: TGTGCCAGCTCACCAACTAGCGGGAGGGCCGCCGGGGAGCTGTTTTTT.

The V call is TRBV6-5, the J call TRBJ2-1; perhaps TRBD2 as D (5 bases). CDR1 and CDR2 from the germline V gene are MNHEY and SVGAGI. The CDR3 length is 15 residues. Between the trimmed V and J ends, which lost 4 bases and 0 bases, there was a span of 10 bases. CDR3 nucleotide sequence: TGTGCCAGCAGTTTAGCGTTTAGCTCCTACAATGAGCAGTTCTTC. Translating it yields CASSLAFSSYNEQFF.

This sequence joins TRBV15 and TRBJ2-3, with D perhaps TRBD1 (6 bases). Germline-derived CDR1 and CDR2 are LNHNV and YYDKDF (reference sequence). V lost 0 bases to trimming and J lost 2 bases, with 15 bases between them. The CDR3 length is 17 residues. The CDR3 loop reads CATSRDQGQGITDTQYF. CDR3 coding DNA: TGTGCCACCAGCAGAGATCAAGGGCAGGGGATCACAGATACGCAGTATTTT.

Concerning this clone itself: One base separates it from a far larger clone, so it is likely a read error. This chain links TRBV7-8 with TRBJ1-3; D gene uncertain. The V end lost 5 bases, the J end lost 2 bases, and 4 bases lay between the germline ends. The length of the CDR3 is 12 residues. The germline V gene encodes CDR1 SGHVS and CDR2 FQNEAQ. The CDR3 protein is CASSHPGNTIYF. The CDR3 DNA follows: TGTGCCAGCAGCCACCCTGGAAACACCATATATTTT. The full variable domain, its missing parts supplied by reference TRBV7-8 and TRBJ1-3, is GAGVSQSPRYKVAKRGQDVALRCDPISGHVSLFWYQQALGQGPEFLTYFQNEAQLDKSGLPSDRFFAERPEGSVSTLKIQRTQQEDSAVYLCASSHPGNTIYFGEGSWLTVV.

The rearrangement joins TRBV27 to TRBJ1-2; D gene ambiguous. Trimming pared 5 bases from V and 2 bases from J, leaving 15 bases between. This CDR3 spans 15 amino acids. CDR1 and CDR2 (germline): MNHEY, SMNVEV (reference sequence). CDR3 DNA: TGTGCCAGCAGTCCATTCCTCGGATCAAACTATGGCTACACCTTC. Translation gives CASSPFLGSNYGYTF.

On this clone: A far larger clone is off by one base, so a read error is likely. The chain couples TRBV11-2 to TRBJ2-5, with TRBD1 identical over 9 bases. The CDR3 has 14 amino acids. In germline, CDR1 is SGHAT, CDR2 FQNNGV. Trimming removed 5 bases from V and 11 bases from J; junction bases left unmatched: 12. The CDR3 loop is CASSLGTGSGTQYF. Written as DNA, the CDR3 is TGTGCCAGCAGCCTTGGGACAGGGTCGGGGACTCAGTACTTC.

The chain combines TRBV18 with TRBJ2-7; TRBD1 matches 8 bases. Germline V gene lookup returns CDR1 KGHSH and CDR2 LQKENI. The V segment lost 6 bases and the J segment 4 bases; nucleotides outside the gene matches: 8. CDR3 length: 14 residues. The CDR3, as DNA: TGTGCCAGCTCTGATCGGACAGGGAGTTACGAGCAGTACTTC. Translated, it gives CASSDRTGSYEQYF.

The CDR3 nucleotides read TGTGCCAGCAGCTTAGGGGCCGGCGAGTATGGCTACACCTTC. Amino acids: CASSLGAGEYGYTF. This chain joins TRBV11-1 and TRBJ1-2; no clear D. This CDR3 spans 14 amino acids. V gave up 1 base and J gave up 5 bases, with 11 bases separating them. The germline CDR1 and CDR2 sequences are SGHAT and FQDESV (reference sequence).

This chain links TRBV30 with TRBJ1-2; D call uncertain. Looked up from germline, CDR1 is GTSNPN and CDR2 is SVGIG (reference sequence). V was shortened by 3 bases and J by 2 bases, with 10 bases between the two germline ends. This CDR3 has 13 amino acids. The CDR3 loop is CAWSRDENYGYTF. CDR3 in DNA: TGTGCCTGGAGCCGCGACGAAAACTATGGCTACACCTTC.

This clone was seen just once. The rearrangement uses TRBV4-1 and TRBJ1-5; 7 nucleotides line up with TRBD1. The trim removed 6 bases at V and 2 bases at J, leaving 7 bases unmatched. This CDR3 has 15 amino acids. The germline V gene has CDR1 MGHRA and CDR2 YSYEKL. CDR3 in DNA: TGCGCCAGCAGGGATACAGGGGTCGGCAATCAGCCCCAGCATTTT. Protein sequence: CASRDTGVGNQPQHF.

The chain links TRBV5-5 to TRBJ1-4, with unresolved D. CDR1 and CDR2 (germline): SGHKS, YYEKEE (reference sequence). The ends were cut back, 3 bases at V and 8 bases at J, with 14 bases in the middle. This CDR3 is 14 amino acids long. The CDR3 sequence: CASSSDTVFEKLFF. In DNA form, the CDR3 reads TGTGCCAGCAGCTCTGACACCGTCTTCGAAAAACTGTTTTTT.

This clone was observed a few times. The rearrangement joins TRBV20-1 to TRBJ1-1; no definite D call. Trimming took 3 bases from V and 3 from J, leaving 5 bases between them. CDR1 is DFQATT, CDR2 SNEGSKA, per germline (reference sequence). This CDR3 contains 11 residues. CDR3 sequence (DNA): TGCAGTGCTAGTAGGCACACTGAAGCTTTCTTT. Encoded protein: CSASRHTEAFF.

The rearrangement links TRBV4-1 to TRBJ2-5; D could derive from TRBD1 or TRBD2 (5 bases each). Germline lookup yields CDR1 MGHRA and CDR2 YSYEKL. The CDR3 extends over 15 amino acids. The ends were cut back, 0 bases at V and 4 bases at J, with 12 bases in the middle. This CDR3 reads CASSQEEGRRETQYF. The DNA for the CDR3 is TGCGCCAGCAGCCAAGAAGAGGGGCGAAGAGAGACCCAGTACTTC.

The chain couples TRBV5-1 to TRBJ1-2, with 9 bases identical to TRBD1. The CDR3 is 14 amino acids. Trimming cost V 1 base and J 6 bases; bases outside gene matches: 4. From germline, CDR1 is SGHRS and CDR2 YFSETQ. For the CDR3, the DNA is TGCGCCAGCAGCTTGACGGGACAGGGCCATGGCTACACCTTC. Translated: CASSLTGQGHGYTF.

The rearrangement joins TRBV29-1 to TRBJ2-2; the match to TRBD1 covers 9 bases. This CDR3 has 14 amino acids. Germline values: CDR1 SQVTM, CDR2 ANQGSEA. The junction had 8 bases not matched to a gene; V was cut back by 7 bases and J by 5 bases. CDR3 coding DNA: TGCAGCGCACCGGGACAGGGTTGGACCGGGGAGCTGTTTTTT. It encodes CSAPGQGWTGELFF.

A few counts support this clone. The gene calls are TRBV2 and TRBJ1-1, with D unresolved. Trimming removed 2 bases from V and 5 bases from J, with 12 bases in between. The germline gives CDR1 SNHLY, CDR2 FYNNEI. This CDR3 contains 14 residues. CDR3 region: CASSERGYGTEAFF. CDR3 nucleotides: TGTGCCAGCAGTGAAAGAGGGTACGGGACTGAAGCTTTCTTT. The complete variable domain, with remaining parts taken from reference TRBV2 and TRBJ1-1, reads EPEVTQTPSHQVTQMGQEVILRCVPISNHLYFYWYRQILGQKVEFLVSFYNNEISEKSEIFDDQFSVERPDGSNFTLKIRSTKLEDSAMYFCASSERGYGTEAFFGQGTRLTVV.

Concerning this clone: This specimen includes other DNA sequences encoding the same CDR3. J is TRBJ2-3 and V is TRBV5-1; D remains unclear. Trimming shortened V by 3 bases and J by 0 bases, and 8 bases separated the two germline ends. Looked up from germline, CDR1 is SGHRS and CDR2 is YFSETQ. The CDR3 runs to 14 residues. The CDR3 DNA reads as TGCGCCAGCAGCTCCGGCAGTAGCACAGATACGCAGTATTTT. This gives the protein CASSSGSSTDTQYF.

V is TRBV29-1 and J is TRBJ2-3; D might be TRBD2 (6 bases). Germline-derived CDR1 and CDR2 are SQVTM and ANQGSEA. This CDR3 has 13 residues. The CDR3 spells CSTTGASTDTQYF. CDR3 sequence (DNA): TGCAGTACGACGGGAGCTAGCACAGATACGCAGTATTTT.

CDR3 bases: TGTGCCAGCAGTCACCACCGGACGGGACGGACAGATACGCAGTATTTT. Translation gives CASSHHRTGRTDTQYF. The V call is TRBV27, the J call TRBJ2-3; D is tentatively TRBD1 or TRBD2 (5 bases each). The CDR3 extends over 16 amino acids. Trimming pared 5 bases from V and 3 bases from J, leaving 18 bases between. Germline CDR1 is MNHEY and CDR2 is SMNVEV (reference sequence).

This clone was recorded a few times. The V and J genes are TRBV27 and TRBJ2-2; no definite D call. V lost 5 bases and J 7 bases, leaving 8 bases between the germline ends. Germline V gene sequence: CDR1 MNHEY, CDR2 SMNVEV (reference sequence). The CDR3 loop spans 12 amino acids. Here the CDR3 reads CASSRLGGELFF. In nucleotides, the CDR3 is TGTGCCAGCAGTCGGCTGGGCGGGGAGCTGTTTTTT.

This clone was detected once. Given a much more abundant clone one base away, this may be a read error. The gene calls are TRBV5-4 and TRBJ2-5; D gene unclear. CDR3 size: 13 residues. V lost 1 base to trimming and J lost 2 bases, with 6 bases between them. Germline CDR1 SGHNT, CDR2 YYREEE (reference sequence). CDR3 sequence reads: CASSLTVQETQYF. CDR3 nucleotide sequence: TGTGCCAGCAGCTTGACGGTTCAAGAGACCCAGTACTTC.

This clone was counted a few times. This CDR3 reads CASSVGAGFLNSEAFF. In DNA, the CDR3 is TGTGCCAGCAGCGTAGGGGCAGGGTTTCTAAACTCTGAAGCTTTCTTT. The gene calls are TRBV9 and TRBJ1-1; tentative D call: TRBD1 (5 bases). The CDR3 loop spans 16 amino acids. Germline values: CDR1 SGDLS, CDR2 YYNGEE. Between the trimmed V and J ends, which lost 0 bases and 6 bases, there was a span of 18 bases.

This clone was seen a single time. CDR3 DNA sequence: TGTGCCACCCGGCAGGGCCAGGGAAAAGGCAATGAGCAGTTCTTC. The encoded protein is CATRQGQGKGNEQFF. V usage is TRBV15 and J usage is TRBJ2-1; D perhaps matches TRBD1 (5 bases). Deletions cut 8 bases from V and 6 bases from J, with 20 bases between. The CDR3 consists of 15 residues. Germline values: CDR1 LNHNV, CDR2 YYDKDF (reference sequence).

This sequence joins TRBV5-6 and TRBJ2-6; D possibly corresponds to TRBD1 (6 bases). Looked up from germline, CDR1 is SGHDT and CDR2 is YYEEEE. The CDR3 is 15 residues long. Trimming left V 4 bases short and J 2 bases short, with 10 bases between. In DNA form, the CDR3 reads TGTGCCAGCAGCACGTACAGGGCTGGGGCCAACGTCCTGACTTTC. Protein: CASSTYRAGANVLTF.

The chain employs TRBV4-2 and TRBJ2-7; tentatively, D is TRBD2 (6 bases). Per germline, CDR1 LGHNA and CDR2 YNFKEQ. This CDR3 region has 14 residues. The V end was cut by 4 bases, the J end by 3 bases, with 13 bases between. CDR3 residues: CASSRREDLYEQYF. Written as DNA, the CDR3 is TGTGCCAGCAGCCGGAGGGAGGATCTCTACGAGCAGTACTTC.

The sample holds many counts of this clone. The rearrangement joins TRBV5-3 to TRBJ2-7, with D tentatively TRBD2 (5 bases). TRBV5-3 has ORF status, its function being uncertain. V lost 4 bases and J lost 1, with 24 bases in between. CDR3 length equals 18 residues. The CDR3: CARSHPPSQLTGSYEQYF. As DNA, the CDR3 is TGTGCCAGAAGCCACCCCCCCTCACAGCTCACGGGGTCCTACGAGCAGTACTTC.

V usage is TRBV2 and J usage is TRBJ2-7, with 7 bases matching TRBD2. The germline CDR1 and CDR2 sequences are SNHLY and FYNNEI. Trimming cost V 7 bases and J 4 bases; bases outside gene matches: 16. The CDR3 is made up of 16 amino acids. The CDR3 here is CASTETGTNWNYEQYF. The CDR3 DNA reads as TGTGCCAGCACCGAGACCGGGACTAATTGGAATTACGAGCAGTACTTC. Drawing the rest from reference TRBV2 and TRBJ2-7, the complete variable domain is EPEVTQTPSHQVTQMGQEVILRCVPISNHLYFYWYRQILGQKVEFLVSFYNNEISEKSEIFDDQFSVERPDGSNFTLKIRSTKLEDSAMYFCASTETGTNWNYEQYFGPGTRLTVT.

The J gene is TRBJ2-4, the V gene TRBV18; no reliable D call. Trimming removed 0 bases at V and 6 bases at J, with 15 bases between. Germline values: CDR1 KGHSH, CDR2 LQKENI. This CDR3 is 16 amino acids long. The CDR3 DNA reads TGTGCCAGCTCACCACCGGGAATTAGGGATGGAAACATTCAGTACTTC. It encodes CASSPPGIRDGNIQYF.